This T cell receptor beta chain derives from a study of Graves' ophthalmopathy and Graves' hyperthyroidism. Certain patients, namely those with other autoimmune diseases, uncontrolled infections, pregnancy or lactation, were excluded. This clonotype was observed at least ten times. Its antigen is still unknown. V lost 2 bases to trimming and J lost 6 bases, with 10 bases between them. The CDR3 is made up of 13 amino acids. The germline V gene encodes CDR1 SGHAT and CDR2 FQNNGV. As the template, RNA transcripts were used to amplify TCR beta CDR3 regions. HTBI primers served in a first-round RT-PCR, which a second-round multiplex PCR followed. MiXCR was run by TCRdb on the multiplex PCR reads, yielding one entry per CDR3 protein. The table has a few hundred thousand distinct CDR3 sequences, 15% seen once. Regarding the study as a whole: For predicting ophthalmopathy progression, the model had almost 71% sensitivity and roughly 72% specificity.

The TCR sequence derives from a young woman with stable Graves' hyperthyroidism. The sample comprised peripheral blood. This chain connects TRBV11-2 to TRBJ2-5, with unresolved D. The CDR3, as DNA: TGTGCCAGCAGCTTAAGGGCGAGAAAGACCCAGTACTTC. Translating gives CASSLRARKTQYF.